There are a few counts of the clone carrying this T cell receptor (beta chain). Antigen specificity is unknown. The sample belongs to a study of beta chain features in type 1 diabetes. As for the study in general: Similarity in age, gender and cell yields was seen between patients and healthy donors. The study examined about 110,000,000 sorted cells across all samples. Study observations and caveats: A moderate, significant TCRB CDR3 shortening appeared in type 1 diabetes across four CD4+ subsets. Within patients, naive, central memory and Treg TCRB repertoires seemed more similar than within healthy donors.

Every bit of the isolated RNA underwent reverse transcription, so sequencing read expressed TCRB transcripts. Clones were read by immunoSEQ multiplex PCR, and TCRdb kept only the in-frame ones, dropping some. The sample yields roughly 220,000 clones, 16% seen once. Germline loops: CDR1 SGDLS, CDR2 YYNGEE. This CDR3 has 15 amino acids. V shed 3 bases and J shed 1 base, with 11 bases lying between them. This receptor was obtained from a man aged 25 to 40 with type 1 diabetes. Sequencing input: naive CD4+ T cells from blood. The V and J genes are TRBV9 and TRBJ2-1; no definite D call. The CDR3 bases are TGTGCCAGCAGCGCCGGGCTGGGATCCTACAATGAGCAGTTCTTC. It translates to CASSAGLGSYNEQFF.